The 18 T cell receptor beta chains given below trace back to one sample, sequenced in a study of Ad26.COV2.S vaccination and SARS-CoV-2 variants. Some clones are missing from TCRdb's copy, which holds only in-frame ones; the method was immunoSEQ multiplex PCR. The sample records under 250,000 clones, around 88% being singletons. Indicated treatment: around 19 received Ad26.COV2.S at low or high dose, single or two shots; five or six received placebo; per-sample allocation not given. Sample collection was performed on day 63 after the first vaccine or placebo injection. Sequences were derived from peripheral blood, sampled in a trial of Ad26.COV2.S vaccine versus placebo. The origin of the receptors is a person between 18 and 65 years old who received the Ad26.COV2.S COVID-19 vaccine or a placebo.

This chain links TRBV4-1 with TRBJ1-1; possibly TRBD1 for D (6 bases). The length of the CDR3 is 15 residues. The V end lost 3 bases, the J end lost 1 base, and 12 bases lay between the germline ends. CDR1 MGHRA and CDR2 YSYEKL come from the germline V gene. CDR3 DNA sequence: TGCGCCAGCAGCCAGGACAGACAGGAGAACACTGAAGCTTTCTTT. It is translated as CASSQDRQENTEAFF.

The rearrangement joins TRBV7-8 to TRBJ1-6; D gene ambiguous. CDR3 length: 15 amino acids. From germline, CDR1 is SGHVS and CDR2 FQNEAQ. Trimming took off 5 bases at V and 9 bases at J, with 17 bases between the two ends. CDR3 loop: CASSPMGLGSSPLHF. The CDR3 nucleotides read TGTGCCAGCAGCCCCATGGGCTTAGGGAGTTCACCCCTCCACTTT.

The chain employs TRBV7-9 and TRBJ2-1, with 13 bases matching TRBD2. The trim removed 4 bases at V and 3 bases at J, leaving 6 bases unmatched. CDR1 is SEHNR, CDR2 FQNEAQ, per germline (reference sequence). The CDR3 is 17 amino acids. The CDR3 reads CASSSRTSGSYYNEQFF. CDR3 sequence (DNA): TGTGCCAGCAGCTCCCGGACTAGCGGGAGTTACTACAATGAGCAGTTCTTC.

The J gene is TRBJ2-5, the V gene TRBV7-9; possibly TRBD2 for D (5 bases). From germline, CDR1 is SEHNR and CDR2 FQNEAQ (reference sequence). The ends were cut back, 7 bases at V and 4 bases at J, with 13 bases in the middle. CDR3 length: 13 residues. The CDR3 spells CASIEGSGETQYF. CDR3 nucleotides: TGTGCCAGCATTGAGGGATCGGGAGAGACCCAGTACTTC.

The chain joins TRBV7-9 to TRBJ2-3, with 10 positions matching TRBD2. The CDR3 totals 15 residues. The germline V gene has CDR1 SEHNR and CDR2 FQNEAQ (reference sequence). V was pared by 5 bases and J by 3 bases, with 5 bases of the junction left unmatched. This CDR3 reads CASSVTSGTTDTQYF. The CDR3 region has the DNA TGTGCCAGCAGCGTCACTAGCGGGACGACAGATACGCAGTATTTT.

This chain joins TRBV5-6 and TRBJ2-3; 7 bases align to TRBD1. Germline values: CDR1 SGHDT, CDR2 YYEEEE. J lost 2 bases, V lost 0 bases, and 3 bases had no gene match. The CDR3 spans 15 residues. This CDR3 reads CASSLDRGLTDTQYF. The DNA for the CDR3 is TGTGCCAGCAGCTTGGACAGGGGCCTCACAGATACGCAGTATTTT. Based on the CDR3 plus reference TRBV5-6 and TRBJ2-3, the full variable domain is DAGVTQSPTHLIKTRGQQVTLRCSPKSGHDTVSWYQQALGQGPQFIFQYYEEEERQRGNFPDRFSGHQFPNYSSELNVNALLLGDSALYLCASSLDRGLTDTQYFGPGTRLTVL.

The chain has TRBV2 and TRBJ2-7; D may match TRBD1 or TRBD2 (5 bases each). Trimming took 7 bases from V and 7 from J, leaving 17 bases between them. Germline V gene data show CDR1 as SNHLY and CDR2 as FYNNEI. The CDR3 loop spans 13 amino acids. The CDR3 DNA is TGTGCCAGCAATTCCGCCGGGGCCCGGGAGCAGTACTTC. Its translation is CASNSAGAREQYF.

The J gene is TRBJ1-2, the V gene TRBV14, with D uncertain. Between the trimmed V and J ends, which lost 6 bases and 7 bases, there was a span of 12 bases. This CDR3 has 12 amino acids. The germline V gene encodes CDR1 SGHDN and CDR2 FVKESK. The CDR3 DNA reads TGTGCCAGCAGTCGACTACCTGGTGGCTACACCTTC. It codes for CASSRLPGGYTF.

The chain uses TRBV5-5 and TRBJ2-7; D is possibly TRBD2 (6 bases). V shed 0 bases and J shed 3 bases, with 22 bases lying between them. Germline CDR1 SGHKS, CDR2 YYEKEE (reference sequence). CDR3 length equals 18 residues. CDR3 coding DNA: TGTGCCAGCAGCTTGGAGGGGAGGTTGAGTCCTAATAACTACGAGCAGTACTTC. Amino acid sequence: CASSLEGRLSPNNYEQYF. The complete variable domain, with remaining parts taken from reference TRBV5-5 and TRBJ2-7, reads DAGVTQSPTHLIKTRGQQVTLRCSPISGHKSVSWYQQVLGQGPQFIFQYYEKEERGRGNFPDRFSARQFPNYSSELNVNALLLGDSALYLCASSLEGRLSPNNYEQYFGPGTRLTVT.

The genes are TRBV7-2 and TRBJ2-7; D is tentatively TRBD1 or TRBD2 (5 bases each). This CDR3 comprises 14 residues. Germline CDR1 SGHTA, CDR2 FQGNSA. Deletions cut 2 bases from V and 1 base from J, with 9 bases between. CDR3 amino acids: CASSLTRGSYEQYF. The DNA for the CDR3 is TGTGCCAGCAGCTTAACGAGGGGATCCTACGAGCAGTACTTC.

The rearrangement joins TRBV24-1 to TRBJ2-3; D might be TRBD1 (6 bases). Germline lookup yields CDR1 KGHDR and CDR2 SFDVKD. The ends were cut back, 4 bases at V and 8 bases at J, with 9 bases in the middle. The length of the CDR3 is 12 residues. The DNA for the CDR3 is TGTGCCACCAGTGAAGGACAGTCTACGCAGTATTTT. This sequence encodes CATSEGQSTQYF.

This clone was seen just once. The chain joins TRBV7-8 to TRBJ2-5; TRBD2 is a possible D gene (6 bases). This CDR3 region has 14 residues. Trimming stripped 7 bases from V and 0 bases from J, with 12 bases between. The germline gives CDR1 SGHVS, CDR2 FQNEAQ. The CDR3, as DNA: TGTGCCAGCACGTGGGGAGGTTACCAAGAGACCCAGTACTTC. Translating gives CASTWGGYQETQYF.

The V gene is TRBV15, the J gene TRBJ1-6; D possibly corresponds to TRBD1 (5 bases). V dropped 0 bases and J dropped 7 bases, with 16 bases sitting between them. Germline V gene data show CDR1 as LNHNV and CDR2 as YYDKDF (reference sequence). The CDR3 sequence is 17 residues long. CDR3 protein: CATSRDQAGMTNSPLHF. CDR3 nucleotides: TGTGCCACCAGCAGAGATCAGGCAGGGATGACCAATTCACCCCTCCACTTT.

The rearrangement joins TRBV6-2 or TRBV6-3 to TRBJ1-1, with unresolved D. Germline V CDR1 and CDR2: MNHEY, SVGEGT. Trimming left V 0 bases short and J 1 base short, with 0 bases between. This CDR3 is built from 12 residues. In DNA form, the CDR3 reads TGTGCCAGCAGTTACTCGAACACTGAAGCTTTCTTT. It encodes CASSYSNTEAFF.

This clone was counted once. This rearrangement joins TRBV19 to TRBJ1-2, with a possible D match to TRBD1 (6 bases). V was cut by 6 bases and J by 4 bases, with 30 bases left in between. The CDR3 extends over 19 amino acids. The germline V gene has CDR1 LNHDA and CDR2 SQIVND (reference sequence). The CDR3 region is CASRIFAPLKTGNFYGYTF. The CDR3 nucleotides read TGTGCCAGTAGGATTTTTGCACCGTTAAAGACAGGAAACTTCTATGGCTACACCTTC. Drawing the rest from reference TRBV19 and TRBJ1-2, the complete variable domain is DGGITQSPKYLFRKEGQNVTLSCEQNLNHDAMYWYRQDPGQGLRLIYYSQIVNDFQKGDIAEGYSVSREKKESFPLTVTSAQKNPTAFYLCASRIFAPLKTGNFYGYTFGSGTRLTVV.

The chain carries TRBV18 and TRBJ2-5; D is uncertain. V was shortened by 6 bases and J by 5 bases, with 4 bases between the two germline ends. CDR1 and CDR2 from the germline V gene are KGHSH and LQKENI. The CDR3 loop spans 10 amino acids. As DNA, the CDR3 is TGTGCCAGCTCTGGGGAGACCCAGTACTTC. It encodes CASSGETQYF.

The chain joins TRBV5-6 to TRBJ2-1, with 10 bases that match TRBD2. V was clipped by 2 bases and J by 3 bases; unmatched bases: 11. The length of the CDR3 is 18 residues. Germline V gene data show CDR1 as SGHDT and CDR2 as YYEEEE. CDR3 bases: TGTGCCAGCAGCTTTGGCCTAGCGGGGGCTCCCCTCTACAATGAGCAGTTCTTC. It encodes CASSFGLAGAPLYNEQFF.

The chain has TRBV29-1 and TRBJ1-4; no clear D gene. The CDR3 extends over 13 amino acids. The germline V gene encodes CDR1 SQVTM and CDR2 ANQGSEA. The V end was cut by 4 bases, the J end by 2 bases, with 8 bases between. CDR3 residues: CSVGHPTNEKLFF. CDR3 DNA sequence: TGCAGCGTTGGTCACCCCACTAATGAAAAACTGTTTTTT.